This T cell receptor (beta chain) originates from a study of beta chain features in type 1 diabetes. cDNA synthesis used the whole RNA isolate, giving expressed TCRB sequences. Reads from naive, central memory and regulatory T cell samples averaged about 3.3 million. TCRdb's copy holds only in-frame clones and misses some; the assay was immunoSEQ multiplex PCR. Of hundreds of thousands of clones in the sample, 11% to 15% were seen once. There was one heparinised blood draw per donor, averaging around 0.11 L. Sorting based on CD45RO/CCR7/CD25/CD127/CD95/CD27 separated CD4+ naive, central memory, regulatory and stem cell-like memory cells. The CDR3 spans 12 residues. Trimming took 3 bases from V and 5 from J, leaving 8 bases between them. CDR1 is MNHNS, CDR2 SASEGT, per germline. As regards this clone: The antigen is not known.

Findings of the study overall: Naive, central memory and Treg TCRB repertoires appeared more alike in patients than in healthy donors. Patients with Type 1 diabetes showed moderately but significantly shorter TCRB CDR3s in all four CD4+ subsets.

The origin of this receptor is a young man with type 1 diabetes. The chain carries TRBV6-1 and TRBJ2-7; no definite D call. Sequenced: naive CD4+ T cells from blood. DNA for the CDR3: TGTGCCAGCAGTGACCGCAGACACGAGCAGTACTTC. Translation: CASSDRRHEQYF.